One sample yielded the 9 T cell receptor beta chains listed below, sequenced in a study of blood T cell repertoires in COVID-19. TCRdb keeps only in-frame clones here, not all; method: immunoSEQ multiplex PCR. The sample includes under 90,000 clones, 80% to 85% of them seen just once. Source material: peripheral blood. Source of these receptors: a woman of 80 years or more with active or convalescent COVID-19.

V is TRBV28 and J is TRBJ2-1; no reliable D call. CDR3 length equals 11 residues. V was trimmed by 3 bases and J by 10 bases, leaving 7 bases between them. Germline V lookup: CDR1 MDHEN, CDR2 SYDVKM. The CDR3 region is CASSLVGEQFF. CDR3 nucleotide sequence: TGTGCCAGCAGTTTGGTGGGCGAGCAGTTCTTC.

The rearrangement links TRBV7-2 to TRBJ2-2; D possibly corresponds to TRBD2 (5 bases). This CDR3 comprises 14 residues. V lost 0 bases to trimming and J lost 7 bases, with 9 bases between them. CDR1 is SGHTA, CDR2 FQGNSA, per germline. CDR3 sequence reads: CASSLATGNGELFF. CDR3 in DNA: TGTGCCAGCAGCTTAGCCACGGGGAACGGGGAGCTGTTTTTT.

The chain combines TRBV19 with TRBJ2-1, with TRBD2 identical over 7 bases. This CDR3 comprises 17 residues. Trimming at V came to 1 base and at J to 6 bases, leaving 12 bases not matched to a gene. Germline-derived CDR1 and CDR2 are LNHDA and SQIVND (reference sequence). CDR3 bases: TGTGCCAGTAGTATAGGGAGACTAGCCGCTATGGGCAATGAGCAGTTCTTC. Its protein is CASSIGRLAAMGNEQFF. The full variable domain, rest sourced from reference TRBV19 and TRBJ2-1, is DGGITQSPKYLFRKEGQNVTLSCEQNLNHDAMYWYRQDPGQGLRLIYYSQIVNDFQKGDIAEGYSVSREKKESFPLTVTSAQKNPTAFYLCASSIGRLAAMGNEQFFGPGTRLTVL.

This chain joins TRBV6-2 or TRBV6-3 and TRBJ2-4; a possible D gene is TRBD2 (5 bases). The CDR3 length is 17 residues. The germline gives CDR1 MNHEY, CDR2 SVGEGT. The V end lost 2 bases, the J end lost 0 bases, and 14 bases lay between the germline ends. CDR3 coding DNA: TGTGCCAGCAGTTACCCCAGCGGACCCTTAGCCAAAAACATTCAGTACTTC. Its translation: CASSYPSGPLAKNIQYF.

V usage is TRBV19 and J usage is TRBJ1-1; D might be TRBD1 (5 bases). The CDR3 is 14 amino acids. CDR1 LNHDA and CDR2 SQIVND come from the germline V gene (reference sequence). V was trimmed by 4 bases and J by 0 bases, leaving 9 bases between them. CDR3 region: CASSNLRVNTEAFF. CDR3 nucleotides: TGTGCCAGTAGTAACCTCAGGGTGAACACTGAAGCTTTCTTT.

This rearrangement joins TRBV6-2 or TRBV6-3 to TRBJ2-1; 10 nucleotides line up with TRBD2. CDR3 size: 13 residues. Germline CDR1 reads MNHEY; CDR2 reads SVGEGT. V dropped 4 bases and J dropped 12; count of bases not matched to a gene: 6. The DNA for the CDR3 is TGTGCCAGCAGTTCTAGCGGGGGCCTCGGGCAGTTCTTC. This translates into CASSSSGGLGQFF.

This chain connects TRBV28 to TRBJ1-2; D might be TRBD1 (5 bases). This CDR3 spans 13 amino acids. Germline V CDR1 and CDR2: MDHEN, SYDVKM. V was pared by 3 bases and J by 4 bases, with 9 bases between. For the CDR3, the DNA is TGTGCCAGCAGTTTGGGACTCGGCTATGGCTACACCTTC. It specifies CASSLGLGYGYTF.

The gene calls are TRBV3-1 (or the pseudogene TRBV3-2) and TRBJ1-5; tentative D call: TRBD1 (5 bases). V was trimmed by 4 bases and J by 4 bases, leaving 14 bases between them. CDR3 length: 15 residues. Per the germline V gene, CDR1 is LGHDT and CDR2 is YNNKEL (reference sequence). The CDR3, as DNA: TGTGCCAGCAGCCCCAGGGTTAGTCCAAATCAGCCCCAGCATTTT. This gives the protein CASSPRVSPNQPQHF.

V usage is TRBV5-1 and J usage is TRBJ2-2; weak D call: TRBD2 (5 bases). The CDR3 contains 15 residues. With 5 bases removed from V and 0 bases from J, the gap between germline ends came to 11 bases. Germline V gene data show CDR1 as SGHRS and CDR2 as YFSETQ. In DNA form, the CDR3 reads TGCGCCAGCAGAATGGCGGGTTCGAACACCGGGGAGCTGTTTTTT. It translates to CASRMAGSNTGELFF.